The rows below give T cell receptor beta chains drawn from one sample of a study of radiotherapy plus CTLA-4 blockade in lung cancer. Assay: immunoSEQ multiplex PCR; the TCRdb copy retains only in-frame clones and omits some. The sample consists of about 49,000 clones, 65% to 85% of them appearing once. This specimen consisted of peripheral blood, obtained from a patient treated with radiotherapy plus ipilimumab. These receptors all come from a human donor with non-small cell lung cancer who had stable disease on radiotherapy plus ipilimumab. CDR3s include the opening cysteine and the closing phenylalanine or tryptophan. The D gene is left open where the match is weak. A row's size may be missing; if present it is once, few, many or a size class.

>TRBD1|TRBJ1-3|-|TRBV7-8
CASSLVAGGIGNTIYF
TGTGCCAGCAGCTTAGTGGCAGGGGGGATTGGAAACACCATATATTTT
>-|TRBJ1-3|-|TRBV7-2
CASREPGNTIYF
TGTGCCAGCCGGGAGCCTGGAAACACCATATATTTT
>-|TRBJ1-6|-|TRBV14
CASSQGNRVNSPLHF
TGTGCCAGCAGCCAAGGAAACAGGGTAAATTCACCCCTCCACTTT
>-|TRBJ2-5|once|TRBV29-1
CSVENSQMYF
TGCAGCGTTGAGAACAGTCAAATGTACTTC
>TRBD2|TRBJ2-2|once|TRBV6-6
CASSYGLAGSGELFF
TGTGCCAGCAGTTACGGACTAGCTGGTTCCGGGGAGCTGTTTTTT
>-|TRBJ1-5|-|TRBV5-6
CASSLGTGSDQPQHF
TGTGCCAGCAGCTTGGGTACGGGGTCCGATCAGCCCCAGCATTTT
>TRBD1|TRBJ2-3|-|TRBV5-1
CASSLGEGGLSDTQYF
TGCGCCAGCAGCTTGGGGGAAGGGGGCCTTTCAGATACGCAGTATTTT
>-|TRBJ1-1|-|TRBV28
CASSSFARGPNTEAFF
TGTGCCAGCAGTTCCTTTGCCAGGGGACCGAACACTGAAGCTTTCTTT
>-|TRBJ2-5|-|TRBV18
CASSPLGPEETQYF
TGTGCCAGCTCCCCGTTGGGCCCGGAGGAGACCCAGTACTTC
>-|TRBJ1-1|-|TRBV5-6
CASSFGGGRKTEAFF
TGTGCCAGCAGCTTTGGAGGGGGAAGAAAGACTGAAGCTTTCTTT
>TRBD1|TRBJ2-1|-|TRBV28
CASSLPTPGQGYNEQFF
TGTGCCAGCAGCCTACCGACCCCCGGACAGGGGTACAATGAGCAGTTCTTC
>TRBD1|TRBJ1-6|-|TRBV6-1
CASSGRPDRVGSPLHF
TGTGCCAGCAGTGGGCGCCCCGACAGGGTCGGGTCACCCCTCCACTTT
>TRBD2|TRBJ2-4|-|TRBV30
CAWSRLAGGGNIQYF
TGTGCCTGGAGCCGACTAGCGGGGGGGGGAAACATTCAGTACTTC
>TRBD1|TRBJ2-2|-|TRBV10-2
CASNKQGARDTGELFF
TGCGCCAGCAATAAACAGGGGGCGCGGGACACCGGGGAGCTGTTTTTT
>-|TRBJ1-1|few|TRBV12-5
CASGSSRSPTEAFF
TGTGCTAGTGGTTCTTCCCGCAGCCCTACTGAAGCTTTCTTT
>TRBD1|TRBJ1-2|-|TRBV7-6
CASSPPLVLAGQVVGYTF
TGTGCCAGCAGCCCCCCCTTGGTATTAGCGGGACAGGTCGTGGGCTACACCTTC
>-|TRBJ1-2|-|TRBV25-1
CASSEDYNYGYTF
TGTGCCAGCAGTGAAGATTATAACTATGGCTACACCTTC
>-|TRBJ2-1|-|TRBV7-3
CASSQSTPANEQFF
TGTGCCAGCAGCCAATCAACCCCGGCTAATGAGCAGTTCTTC
>TRBD2|TRBJ2-6|once|TRBV2
CASSDIGGGAFGANVLTF
TGTGCCAGCAGTGACATCGGCGGGGGGGCCTTCGGGGCCAACGTCCTGACTTTC
>TRBD1|TRBJ1-5|once|TRBV9
CASSPEGDSKVPQHF
TGTGCCAGCAGCCCGGAAGGGGACAGCAAGGTGCCCCAGCATTTT
>-|TRBJ1-1|once|TRBV5-1
CASSLDGSPMNTEAFF
TGCGCCAGCAGCTTGGACGGCAGCCCCATGAACACTGAAGCTTTCTTT
>-|TRBJ1-5|-|TRBV27
CASSLGSATGNQPQHF
TGTGCCAGCAGTTTAGGTTCCGCCACGGGCAATCAGCCCCAGCATTTT
>-|TRBJ2-7|few|TRBV18
CASSPPGHTYEQYF
TGTGCCAGCTCACCACCGGGGCATACCTACGAGCAGTACTTC
>-|TRBJ2-5|-|TRBV30
CAWSARQLTRETQYF
TGTGCCTGGAGTGCCCGACAGCTCACGAGGGAGACCCAGTACTTC
>TRBD1|TRBJ2-7|-|TRBV29-1
CSVAGTGNSYEQYF
TGCAGCGTGGCGGGGACAGGCAATTCCTACGAGCAGTACTTC
>-|TRBJ2-3|once|TRBV7-9
CASSLESGSTDTQYF
TGTGCCAGCAGCTTAGAGAGCGGAAGCACAGATACGCAGTATTTT
>-|TRBJ1-3|-|TRBV20-1
CSAQVGNTIYF
TGCAGTGCTCAGGTGGGAAACACCATATATTTT
>-|TRBJ2-7|-|TRBV5-1
CASRSHGTSYEQYF
TGCGCCAGCAGATCCCACGGGACCTCCTACGAGCAGTACTTC
>TRBD1|TRBJ1-5|-|TRBV28
CASSLSPGTGPLNQPQHF
TGTGCCAGCAGTTTATCCCCGGGGACAGGCCCCCTCAATCAGCCCCAGCATTTT
>-|TRBJ1-1|-|TRBV10-1
CASSEWGARETEAFF
TGCGCCAGCAGTGAGTGGGGGGCTCGGGAGACTGAAGCTTTCTTT
>-|TRBJ1-5|-|TRBV2
CASSEQGLNQPQHF
TGTGCCAGCAGCGAACAGGGATTAAATCAGCCCCAGCATTTT
>-|TRBJ2-7|-|TRBV5-1
CTSSPKRQGTSSYEQYF
TGCACCAGCAGCCCTAAGAGGCAGGGGACGAGCTCCTACGAGCAGTACTTC
>TRBD1|TRBJ1-4|-|TRBV5-1
CASSMGQVVGEKLFF
TGCGCCAGCAGCATGGGACAGGTTGTAGGGGAAAAACTGTTTTTT
>-|TRBJ1-2|-|TRBV6-5
CASSYAGLFYGYTF
TGTGCCAGCAGTTACGCCGGACTATTCTATGGCTACACCTTC
>-|TRBJ1-1|-|TRBV9
CASSVGLVGNTEAFF
TGTGCCAGCAGCGTAGGGTTGGTAGGGAACACTGAAGCTTTCTTT